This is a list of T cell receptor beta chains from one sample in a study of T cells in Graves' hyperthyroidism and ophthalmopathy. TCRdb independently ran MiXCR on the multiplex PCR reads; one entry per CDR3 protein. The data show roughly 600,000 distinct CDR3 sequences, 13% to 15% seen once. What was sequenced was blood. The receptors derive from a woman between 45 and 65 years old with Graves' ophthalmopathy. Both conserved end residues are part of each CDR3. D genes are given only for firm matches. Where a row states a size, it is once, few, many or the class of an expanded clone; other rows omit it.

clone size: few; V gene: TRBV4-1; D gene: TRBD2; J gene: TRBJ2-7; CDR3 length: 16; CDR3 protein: CASSQGVLAGGYEQYF; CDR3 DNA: TGCGCCAGCAGCCAAGGCGTTCTAGCGGGGGGCTACGAGCAGTACTTC
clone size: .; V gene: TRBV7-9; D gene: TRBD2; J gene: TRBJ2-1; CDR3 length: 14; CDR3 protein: CASSLASGIYEQFF; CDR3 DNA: TGTGCCAGCAGCTTAGCTAGCGGGATTTATGAGCAGTTCTTC
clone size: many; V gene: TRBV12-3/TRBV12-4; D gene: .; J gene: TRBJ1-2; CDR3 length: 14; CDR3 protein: CASSYTGTGYGYTF; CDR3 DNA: TGTGCCAGCAGTTACACCGGGACGGGCTATGGCTACACCTTC
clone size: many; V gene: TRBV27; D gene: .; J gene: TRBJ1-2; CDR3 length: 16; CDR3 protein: CASSPRRVRGEDGYTF; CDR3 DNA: TGTGCCAGCAGTCCTCGAAGGGTTCGGGGTGAAGATGGCTACACCTTC
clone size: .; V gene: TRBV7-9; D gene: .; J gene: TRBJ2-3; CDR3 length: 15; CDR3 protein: CASSGGDLNTDTQYF; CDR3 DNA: TGTGCCAGCAGCGGAGGGGACCTCAACACAGATACGCAGTATTTT
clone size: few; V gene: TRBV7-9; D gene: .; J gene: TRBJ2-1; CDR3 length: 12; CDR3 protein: CASSLNSGPQFF; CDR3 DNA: TGTGCCAGCAGCTTGAACTCGGGGCCCCAGTTCTTC
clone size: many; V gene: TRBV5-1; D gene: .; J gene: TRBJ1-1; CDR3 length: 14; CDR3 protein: CASTDRIANTEAFF; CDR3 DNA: TGCGCCAGCACCGACCGAATAGCGAACACTGAAGCTTTCTTT
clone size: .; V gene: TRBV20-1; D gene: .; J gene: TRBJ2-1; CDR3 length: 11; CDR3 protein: CSATTSNEQFF; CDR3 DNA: TGCAGTGCTACGACTAGCAATGAGCAGTTCTTC
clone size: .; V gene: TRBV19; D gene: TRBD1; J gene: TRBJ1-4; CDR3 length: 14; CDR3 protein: CASNDRGRNEKLFF; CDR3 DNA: TGTGCCAGTAACGACAGGGGCAGAAATGAAAAACTGTTTTTT
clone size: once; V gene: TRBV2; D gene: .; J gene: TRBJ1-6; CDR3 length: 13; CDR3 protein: CASRTPYNSPLHF; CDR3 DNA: TGTGCCAGCAGGACACCCTATAATTCACCCCTCCACTTT
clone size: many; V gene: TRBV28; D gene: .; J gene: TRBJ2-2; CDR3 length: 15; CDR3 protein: CASSLALFGTGELFF; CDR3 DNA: TGTGCCAGCAGTTTAGCTTTGTTCGGCACCGGGGAGCTGTTTTTT
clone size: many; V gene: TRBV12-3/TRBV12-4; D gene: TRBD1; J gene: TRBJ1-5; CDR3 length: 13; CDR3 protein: CASKRDSRQPQHF; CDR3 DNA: TGTGCCAGCAAAAGGGACAGTAGGCAGCCCCAGCATTTT
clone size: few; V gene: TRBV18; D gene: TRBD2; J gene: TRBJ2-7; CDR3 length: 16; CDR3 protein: CASSPIAGVSSYEQYF; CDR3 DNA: TGTGCCAGCTCACCAATAGCGGGAGTCTCATCCTACGAGCAGTACTTC
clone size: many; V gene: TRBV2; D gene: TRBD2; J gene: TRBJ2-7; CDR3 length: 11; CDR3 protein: CATTGGFEQYF; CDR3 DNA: TGTGCCACCACCGGGGGGTTCGAGCAGTACTTC
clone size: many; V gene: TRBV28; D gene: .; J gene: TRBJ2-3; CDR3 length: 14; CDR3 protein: CASSLVSGTDTQYF; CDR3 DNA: TGTGCCAGCAGTTTAGTATCCGGCACAGATACGCAGTATTTT
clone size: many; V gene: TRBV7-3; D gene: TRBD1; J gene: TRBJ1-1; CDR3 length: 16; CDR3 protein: CASSSGGGDRNTEAFF; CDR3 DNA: TGTGCCAGCAGCAGTGGGGGAGGGGACAGGAACACTGAAGCTTTCTTT
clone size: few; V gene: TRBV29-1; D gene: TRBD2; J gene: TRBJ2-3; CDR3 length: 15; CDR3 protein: CSVGLAGQATDTQYF; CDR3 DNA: TGCAGCGTTGGGCTAGCGGGACAAGCCACAGATACGCAGTATTTT
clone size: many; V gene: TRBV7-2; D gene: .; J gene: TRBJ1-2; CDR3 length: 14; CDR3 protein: CASSLEAEYYGYTF; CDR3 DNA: TGTGCCAGCAGCTTAGAGGCAGAGTATTATGGCTACACCTTC
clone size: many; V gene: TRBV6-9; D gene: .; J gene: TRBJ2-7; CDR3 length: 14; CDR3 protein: CASSYWYQTYEQYF; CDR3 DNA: TGTGCCAGCAGTTATTGGTATCAGACCTACGAGCAGTACTTC
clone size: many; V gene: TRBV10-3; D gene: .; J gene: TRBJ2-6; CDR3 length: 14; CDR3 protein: CAISGGSGANVLTF; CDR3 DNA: TGTGCCATCAGTGGCGGGTCTGGGGCCAACGTCCTGACTTTC
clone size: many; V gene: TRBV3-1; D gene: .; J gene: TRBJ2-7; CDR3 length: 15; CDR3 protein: CASSQVSGSSYEQYF; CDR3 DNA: TGTGCCAGCAGCCAAGTGAGTGGGAGCTCCTACGAGCAGTACTTC
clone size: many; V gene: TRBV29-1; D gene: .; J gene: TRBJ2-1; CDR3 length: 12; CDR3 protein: CSVWSLAIEQFF; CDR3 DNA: TGCAGCGTGTGGTCCCTAGCTATTGAGCAGTTCTTC
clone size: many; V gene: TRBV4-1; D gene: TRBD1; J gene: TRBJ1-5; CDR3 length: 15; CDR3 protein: CASSQDETGDQPQHF; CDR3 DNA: TGCGCCAGCAGCCAAGATGAGACAGGGGATCAGCCCCAGCATTTT
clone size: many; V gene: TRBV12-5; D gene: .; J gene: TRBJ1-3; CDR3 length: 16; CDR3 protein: CASGLVPGVSGNTIYF; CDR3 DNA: TGTGCTAGTGGTTTGGTACCAGGGGTCTCTGGAAACACCATATATTTT
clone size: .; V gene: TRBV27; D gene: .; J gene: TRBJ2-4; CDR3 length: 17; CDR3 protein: CASSLWAGAAAKNIQYF; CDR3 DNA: TGTGCCAGCAGTTTATGGGCAGGGGCGGCAGCCAAAAACATTCAGTACTTC
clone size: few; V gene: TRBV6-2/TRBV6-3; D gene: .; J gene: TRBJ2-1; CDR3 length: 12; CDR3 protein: CASSWVANEQFF; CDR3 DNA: TGTGCCAGCAGTTGGGTAGCCAATGAGCAGTTCTTC
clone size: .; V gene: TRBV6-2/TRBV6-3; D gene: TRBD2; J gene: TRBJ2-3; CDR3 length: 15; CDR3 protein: CASGSTSGIPDTQYF; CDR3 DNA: TGTGCCAGCGGCTCGACTAGCGGGATCCCAGATACGCAGTATTTT
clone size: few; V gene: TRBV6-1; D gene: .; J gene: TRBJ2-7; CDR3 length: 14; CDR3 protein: CASSPRRGVYEQYF; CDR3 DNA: TGTGCCAGCAGTCCCCGCCGAGGGGTCTACGAGCAGTACTTC
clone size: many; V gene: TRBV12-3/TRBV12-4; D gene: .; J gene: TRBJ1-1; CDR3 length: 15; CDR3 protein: CASNPSPGWNTEAFF; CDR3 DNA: TGTGCCAGCAACCCCAGTCCAGGATGGAACACTGAAGCTTTCTTT
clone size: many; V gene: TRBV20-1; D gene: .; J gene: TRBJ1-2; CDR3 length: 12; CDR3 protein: CSASDGAAGYTF; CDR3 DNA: TGCAGTGCTAGTGACGGGGCCGCTGGCTACACCTTC
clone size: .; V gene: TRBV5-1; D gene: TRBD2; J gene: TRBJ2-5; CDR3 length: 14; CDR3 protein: CASSPGLARETQYF; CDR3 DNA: TGCGCCAGCAGCCCAGGACTAGCGAGAGAGACCCAGTACTTC
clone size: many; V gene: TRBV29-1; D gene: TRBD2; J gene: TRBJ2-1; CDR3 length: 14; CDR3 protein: CSAVSGSSYNEQFF; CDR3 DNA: TGCAGCGCTGTTAGCGGGAGCTCCTACAATGAGCAGTTCTTC
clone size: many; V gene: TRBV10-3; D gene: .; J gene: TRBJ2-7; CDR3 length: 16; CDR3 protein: CAISDPSAQLAYEQYF; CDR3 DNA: TGTGCCATCAGTGACCCCAGCGCTCAGTTAGCCTACGAGCAGTACTTC
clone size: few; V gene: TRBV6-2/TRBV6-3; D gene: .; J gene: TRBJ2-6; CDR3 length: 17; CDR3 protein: CASSGRYRVSGANVLTF; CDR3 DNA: TGTGCCAGCAGTGGAAGATACAGGGTCTCAGGGGCCAACGTCCTGACTTTC
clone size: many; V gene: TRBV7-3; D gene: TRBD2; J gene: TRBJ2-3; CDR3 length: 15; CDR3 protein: CASSLAGDSTDTQYF; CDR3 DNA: TGTGCCAGCAGCTTAGCGGGAGATAGCACAGATACGCAGTATTTT
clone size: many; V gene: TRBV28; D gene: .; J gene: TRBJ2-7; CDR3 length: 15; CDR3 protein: CASSLMGGGLYEQYF; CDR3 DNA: TGTGCCAGCAGTTTAATGGGGGGGGGCCTTTACGAGCAGTACTTC
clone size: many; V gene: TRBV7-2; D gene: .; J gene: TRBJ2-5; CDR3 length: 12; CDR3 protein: CASSSWKETQYF; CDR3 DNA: TGTGCCAGCAGCTCTTGGAAAGAGACCCAGTACTTC
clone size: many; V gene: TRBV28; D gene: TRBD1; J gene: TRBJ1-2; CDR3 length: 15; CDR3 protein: CASSSPDRGMYGYTF; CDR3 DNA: TGTGCCAGCAGTTCGCCAGACAGGGGGATGTATGGCTACACCTTC
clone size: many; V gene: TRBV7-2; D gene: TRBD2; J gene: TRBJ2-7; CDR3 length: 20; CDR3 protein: CASSLMRGLAGAYIAYEQYF; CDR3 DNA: TGTGCCAGCAGCTTAATGAGGGGTCTAGCGGGAGCTTATATCGCCTACGAGCAGTACTTC
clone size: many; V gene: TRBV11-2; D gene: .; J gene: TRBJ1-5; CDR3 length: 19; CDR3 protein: CASSSTYRDTDYSNQPQHF; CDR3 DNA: TGTGCCAGCAGCTCCACATACCGGGACACGGACTATAGCAATCAGCCCCAGCATTTT
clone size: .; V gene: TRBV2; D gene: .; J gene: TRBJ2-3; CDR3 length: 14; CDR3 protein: CASRGLQAADTQYF; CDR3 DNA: TGTGCCAGCAGAGGACTTCAGGCGGCAGATACGCAGTATTTT
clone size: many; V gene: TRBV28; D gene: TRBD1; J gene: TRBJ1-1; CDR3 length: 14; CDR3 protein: CASSRQGRNTEAFF; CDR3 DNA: TGTGCCAGCAGCCGACAGGGGCGGAACACTGAAGCTTTCTTT
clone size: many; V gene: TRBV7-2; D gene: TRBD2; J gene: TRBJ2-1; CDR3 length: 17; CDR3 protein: CASSLYRTSRNYNEQFF; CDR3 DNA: TGTGCCAGCAGCCTTTATAGGACTAGCCGAAACTACAATGAGCAGTTCTTC
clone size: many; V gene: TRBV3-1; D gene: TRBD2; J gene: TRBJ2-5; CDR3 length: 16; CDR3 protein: CASTPSLAGLGETQYF; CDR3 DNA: TGTGCCAGCACCCCTTCTTTAGCGGGACTTGGGGAGACCCAGTACTTC
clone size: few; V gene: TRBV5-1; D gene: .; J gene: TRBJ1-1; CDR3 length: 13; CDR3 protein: CASSGRGGSRAFF; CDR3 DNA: TGCGCCAGCAGCGGCCGCGGGGGCTCCCGGGCTTTCTTT
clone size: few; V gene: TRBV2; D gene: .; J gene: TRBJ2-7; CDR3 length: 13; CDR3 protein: CASSEYRAYEQYF; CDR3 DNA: TGTGCCAGCAGTGAGTACAGGGCATACGAGCAGTACTTC
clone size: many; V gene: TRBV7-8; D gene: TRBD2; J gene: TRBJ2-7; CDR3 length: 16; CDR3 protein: CASSLVFTSGRYEQYF; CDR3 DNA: TGTGCCAGCAGCTTAGTTTTTACTAGCGGGAGATACGAGCAGTACTTC
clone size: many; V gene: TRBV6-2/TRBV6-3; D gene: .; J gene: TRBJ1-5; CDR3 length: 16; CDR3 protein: CASRTTRTSGNQPQHF; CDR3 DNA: TGTGCCAGCAGGACCACCCGGACTTCGGGCAATCAGCCCCAGCATTTT
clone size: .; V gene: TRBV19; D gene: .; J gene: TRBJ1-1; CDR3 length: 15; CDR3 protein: CASSIIPGWGTEAFF; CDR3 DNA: TGTGCCAGTAGTATCATTCCGGGGTGGGGCACTGAAGCTTTCTTT
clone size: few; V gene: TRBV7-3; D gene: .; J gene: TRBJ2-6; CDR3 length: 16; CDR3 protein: CASSLIAGSGANVLTF; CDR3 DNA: TGTGCCAGCAGCTTAATCGCGGGTTCTGGGGCCAACGTCCTGACTTTC
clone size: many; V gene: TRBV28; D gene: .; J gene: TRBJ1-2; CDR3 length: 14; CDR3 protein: CASSSGTTNYGYTF; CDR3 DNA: TGTGCCAGCAGTTCCGGGACAACTAACTATGGCTACACCTTC